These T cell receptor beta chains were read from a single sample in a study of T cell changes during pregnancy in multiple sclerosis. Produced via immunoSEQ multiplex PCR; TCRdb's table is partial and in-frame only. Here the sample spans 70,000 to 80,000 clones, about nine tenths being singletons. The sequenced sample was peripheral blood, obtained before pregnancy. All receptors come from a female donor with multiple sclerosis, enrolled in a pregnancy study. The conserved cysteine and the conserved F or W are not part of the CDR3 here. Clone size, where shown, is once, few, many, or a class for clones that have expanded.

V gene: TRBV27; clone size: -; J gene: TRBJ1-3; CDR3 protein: ASRDRDGTGNTIY
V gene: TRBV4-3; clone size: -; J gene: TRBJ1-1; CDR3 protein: ASSHHRDSNTEAF
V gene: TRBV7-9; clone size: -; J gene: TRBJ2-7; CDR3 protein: ASSFGGWVEQY
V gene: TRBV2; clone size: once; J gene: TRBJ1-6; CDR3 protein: ASMELGSGNSPLH
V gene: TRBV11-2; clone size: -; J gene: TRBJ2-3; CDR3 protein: ASSPRLAGITDTQY
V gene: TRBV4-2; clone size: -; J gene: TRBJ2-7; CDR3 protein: ASSQRTGTGVHEQY
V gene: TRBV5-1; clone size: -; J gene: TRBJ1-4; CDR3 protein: ASRDSTLNEKLF
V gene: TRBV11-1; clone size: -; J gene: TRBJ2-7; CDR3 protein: ASSQRQGSYEQY
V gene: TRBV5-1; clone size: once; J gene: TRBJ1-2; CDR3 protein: ASSDTGGFNYGYT
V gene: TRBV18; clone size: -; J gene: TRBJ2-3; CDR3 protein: ASSLGTGAMVDTQY
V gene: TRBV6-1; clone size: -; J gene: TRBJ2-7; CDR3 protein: ASSVASGSRNEQY
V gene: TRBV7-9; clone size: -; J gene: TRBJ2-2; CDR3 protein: ASKRGVGSNTGELF
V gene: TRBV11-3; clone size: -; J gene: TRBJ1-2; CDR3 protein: ASTNVRLSTGGYT
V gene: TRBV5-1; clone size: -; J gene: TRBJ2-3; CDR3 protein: ASSWLTSGGLSTDTQY
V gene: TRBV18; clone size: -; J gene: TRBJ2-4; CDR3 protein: ASSSSGQEFSEAKNIQY
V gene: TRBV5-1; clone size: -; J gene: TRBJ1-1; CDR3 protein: ASSLDGWRATEAF
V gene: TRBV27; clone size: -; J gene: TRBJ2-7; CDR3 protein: ASSRLSILSYEQY
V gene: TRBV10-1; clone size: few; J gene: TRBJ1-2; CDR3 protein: ASGQGEGNYGYT
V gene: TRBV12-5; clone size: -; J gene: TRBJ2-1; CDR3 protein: ASGGYGEQF
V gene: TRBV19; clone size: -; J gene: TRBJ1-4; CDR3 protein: ASRVQGLVEKLF
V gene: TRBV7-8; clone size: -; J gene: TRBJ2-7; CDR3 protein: ASSSLPSYTYEQY
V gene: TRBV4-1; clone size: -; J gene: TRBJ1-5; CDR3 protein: ASSQEEGRSNQPQH
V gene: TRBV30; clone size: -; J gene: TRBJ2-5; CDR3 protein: AWNRQGGQETQY
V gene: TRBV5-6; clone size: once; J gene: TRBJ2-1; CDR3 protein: ASSLVERTGNYNEQF
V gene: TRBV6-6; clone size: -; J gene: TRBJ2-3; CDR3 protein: ASSYSGTRGTDTQY
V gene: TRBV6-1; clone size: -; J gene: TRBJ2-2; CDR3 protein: ASSGLERGTGELF
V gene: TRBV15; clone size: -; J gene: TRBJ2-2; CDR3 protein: ATSRVLAGAETGELF
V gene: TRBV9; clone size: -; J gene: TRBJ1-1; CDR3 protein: ASSAGTGLSTEAF
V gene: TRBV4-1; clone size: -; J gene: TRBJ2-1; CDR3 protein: ASSQGGPPTKRYNEQF
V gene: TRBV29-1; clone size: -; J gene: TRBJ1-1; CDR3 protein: SVERGLGLVSEAF
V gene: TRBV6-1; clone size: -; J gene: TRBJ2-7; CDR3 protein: ASWPQQGPYEQY
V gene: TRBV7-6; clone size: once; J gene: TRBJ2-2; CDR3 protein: ASSPQAGLEVGELF
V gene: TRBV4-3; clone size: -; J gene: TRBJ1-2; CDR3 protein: ASSQEYGGLTYGYT
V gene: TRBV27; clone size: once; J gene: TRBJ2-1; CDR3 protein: ASSSTSGFSYNEQF
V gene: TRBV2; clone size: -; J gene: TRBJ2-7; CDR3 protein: ASSEGQTNEQY
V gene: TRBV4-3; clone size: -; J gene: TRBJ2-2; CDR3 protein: ASSQDGGSSGELF
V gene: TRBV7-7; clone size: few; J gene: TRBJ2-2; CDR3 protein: ASSPPFETRLF
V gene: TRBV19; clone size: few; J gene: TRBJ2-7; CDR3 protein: ASSETSSSSYEQY
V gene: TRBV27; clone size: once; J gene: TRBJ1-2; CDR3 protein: ASRRTGGSYGYT
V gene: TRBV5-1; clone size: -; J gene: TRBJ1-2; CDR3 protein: ASRAGQGLIYGYT
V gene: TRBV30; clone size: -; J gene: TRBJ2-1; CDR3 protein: AWNKLGLAGAGEQF
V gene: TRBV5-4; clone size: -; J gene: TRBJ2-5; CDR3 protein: ASSHRATGETQY
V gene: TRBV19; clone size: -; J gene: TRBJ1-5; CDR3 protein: ASNPAGGSNQPQH
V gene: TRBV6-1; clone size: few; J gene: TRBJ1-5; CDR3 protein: ATQGGNQPQH
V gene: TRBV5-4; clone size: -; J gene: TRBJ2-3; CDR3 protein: ASSLAGGQGQTDTQY
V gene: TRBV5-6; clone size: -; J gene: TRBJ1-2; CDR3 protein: ASSLGGQMVLGYT
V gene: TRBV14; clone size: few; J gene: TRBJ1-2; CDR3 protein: ASSPRVSDGYT
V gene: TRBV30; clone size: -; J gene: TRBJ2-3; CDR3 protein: AWSVPRLSTDTQY
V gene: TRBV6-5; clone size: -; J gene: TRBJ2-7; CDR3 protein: ASSRRGAGDYEQY
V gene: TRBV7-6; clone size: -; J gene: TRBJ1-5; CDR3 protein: ASSQMGGENQPQH
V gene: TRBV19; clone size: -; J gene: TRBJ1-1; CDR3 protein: ASSSTAYTEAF
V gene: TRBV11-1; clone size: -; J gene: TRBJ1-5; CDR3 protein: ASSRDRGQPQH
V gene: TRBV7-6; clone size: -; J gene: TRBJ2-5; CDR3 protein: ASSLEGGRGETQY
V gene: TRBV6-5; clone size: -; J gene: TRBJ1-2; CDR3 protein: ASSYRTGQDGYT
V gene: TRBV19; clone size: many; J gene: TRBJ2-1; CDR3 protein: ASSVSWDINEQF
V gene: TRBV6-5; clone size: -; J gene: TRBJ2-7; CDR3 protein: ASSYTRTGMAHEQY
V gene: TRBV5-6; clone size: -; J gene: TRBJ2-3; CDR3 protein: ASSLGQLAGVTDTQY
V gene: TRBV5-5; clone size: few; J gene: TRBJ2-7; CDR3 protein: ASSLDRGLYEQY
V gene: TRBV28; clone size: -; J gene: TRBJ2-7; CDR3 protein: ASSLVGPSKRQY